Listed here are 32 T cell receptor beta chains from one sample, sequenced in a study of CD8+CD57+ T cells in acquired aplastic anemia (dated 2018 in TCRdb). Patients chosen for sequencing had shown expansion of CD8+CD57+ cells by flow cytometry. The sample was run on an Illumina HiSeq 2000. Profiling of TCR beta VDJ combinations and CDR3 sequences used genomic DNA as the template. TCRdb applied fastp at Q25 and MiXCR to the public reads, then kept only in-frame beta chains. Under each unique CDR3 protein, matching rows form one entry showing the most common genes and DNA. The sample records around 200,000 distinct CDR3 sequences, roughly 50% of which are singletons. Together, the top ten hold 20% of the sample. Sequencing was performed on sorted CD4+, CD8+, or CD8+CD57+ T cells (not recorded which) from PBMCs. The receptor set was obtained from a human donor with aplastic anemia.

The chain is built from TRBV19 and TRBJ2-7; 15 bases fit TRBD2. The length of the CDR3 is 17 residues. In germline, CDR1 is LNHDA, CDR2 SQIVND (reference sequence). After removal of 9 bases from V and 3 bases from J, the junction contained 12 bases not matched to a gene. The CDR3 DNA follows: TGTGCCAGCAGCACCGGGACTAGCGGGGGGCCGAGCTACGAGCAGTACTTC. This sequence encodes CASSTGTSGGPSYEQYF.

In its sample, this clonotype was seen a few times. The chain joins TRBV11-2 to TRBJ1-5, with D uncertain. The ends were cut back, 5 bases at V and 3 bases at J, with 14 bases in the middle. The V gene's germline CDR1 is SGHAT and CDR2 FQNNGV. The CDR3 contains 15 residues. The CDR3 sequence is CASSPDPGFNQPQHF. The CDR3, as DNA: TGTGCCAGCAGCCCCGACCCGGGGTTCAATCAGCCCCAGCATTTT. The whole variable domain, filled in from reference TRBV11-2 and TRBJ1-5, reads EAGVAQSPRYKIIEKRQSVAFWCNPISGHATLYWYQQILGQGPKLLIQFQNNGVVDDSQLPKDRFSAERLKGVDSTLKIQPAKLEDSAVYLCASSPDPGFNQPQHFGDGTRLSIL.

J is TRBJ2-3 and V is TRBV10-3, with 8 positions matching TRBD1. This CDR3 is built from 18 residues. The germline CDR1 and CDR2 sequences are ENHRY and SYGVKD. V dropped 3 bases and J dropped 3; count of bases not matched to a gene: 14. For the CDR3, the DNA is TGTGCCATCAGTGACTTGACAGGGGCAGGGGGTAGAACAGATACGCAGTATTTT. It is translated as CAISDLTGAGGRTDTQYF.

This clonotype was detected many times. The chain links TRBV29-1 to TRBJ1-1, with D possibly being TRBD1 (6 bases). Germline V gene sequence: CDR1 SQVTM, CDR2 ANQGSEA. This CDR3 comprises 17 residues. The V and J ends lost 4 bases and 4 bases respectively, with 25 bases between them. The CDR3: CSVVVGEGFGQITEAFF. CDR3 DNA sequence: TGCAGCGTTGTTGTCGGGGAAGGCTTTGGACAGATCACTGAAGCTTTCTTT.

This chain uses TRBV7-8 with TRBJ2-5, with TRBD1 as a possible D gene (5 bases). V was clipped by 4 bases and J by 9 bases, with 24 bases between them. Looked up from germline, CDR1 is SGHVS and CDR2 is FQNEAQ. This CDR3 contains 16 residues. CDR3 protein: CASSSQGQGPNQPQYF. The DNA of the CDR3 is TGTGCCAGCAGCTCCCAGGGCCAAGGCCCGAATCAGCCCCAGTACTTC.

The sample holds many counts of this clonotype. The V gene is TRBV12-3 or TRBV12-4, the J gene TRBJ1-5; 9 bases map to TRBD1. The CDR3 totals 16 residues. The V and J ends lost 3 bases and 2 bases, in that order; junction bases with no gene match: 5. The CDR3 DNA reads TGTGCCAGCAGTTTGGGGGGACAGGGTCGCAATCAGCCCCAGCATTTT. Its translation is CASSLGGQGRNQPQHF.

This clonotype occurred once. The chain has TRBV5-1 and TRBJ2-2, with D perhaps matching TRBD1 or TRBD2 (6 bases each). The CDR3 is 16 amino acids. V shed 0 bases and J shed 4 bases, with 13 bases lying between them. CDR1 SGHRS and CDR2 YFSETQ come from the germline V gene. CDR3 protein: CASSLAGGASTGELFF. DNA of the CDR3: TGCGCCAGCAGCTTGGCCGGGGGCGCCTCCACCGGGGAGCTGTTTTTT.

The chain links TRBV7-3 to TRBJ2-3, with D possibly TRBD2 on 5 matching bases. CDR1 and CDR2 (germline): SGHTA, FQGTGA. V was pared by 5 bases and J by 1 base, with 13 bases between. CDR3 length: 15 residues. This CDR3 reads CASSVRSGGTDTQYF. DNA of the CDR3: TGTGCCAGCAGCGTAAGAAGCGGAGGCACAGATACGCAGTATTTT.

This chain joins TRBV6-4 and TRBJ1-2; no firm D call. This CDR3 contains 13 residues. Germline V gives CDR1 MRHNA, CDR2 SNTAGT. V dropped 5 bases and J dropped 2 bases, with 9 bases sitting between them. In DNA form, the CDR3 reads TGTGCCAGCAGTCCGGCCCACAACTATGGCTACACCTTC. This translates into CASSPAHNYGYTF.

The V and J genes are TRBV19 and TRBJ1-2; possible D gene TRBD1, 6 bases. Deletions cut 5 bases from V and 0 bases from J, with 19 bases between. Germline CDR1 is LNHDA and CDR2 is SQIVND (reference sequence). The CDR3 is 17 residues long. The CDR3 loop is CASSPGALNLANYGYTF. The CDR3 DNA sequence: TGTGCCAGTAGTCCGGGGGCACTCAACCTGGCTAACTATGGCTACACCTTC.

CDR3 in DNA: TGTGCCGGAGAGAGCGGGGGCTCACGACAAGAGACCCAGTACTTC. The encoded protein is CAGESGGSRQETQYF. The rearrangement joins TRBV2 to TRBJ2-5; the match to TRBD2 covers 8 bases. CDR1 is SNHLY, CDR2 FYNNEI, per germline. Trimming took 11 bases from V and 2 from J; bases not matched to a gene: 13. The CDR3 contains 15 residues.

This sequence joins TRBV20-1 and TRBJ2-7; 9 bases line up with TRBD1. Germline CDR1 DFQATT, CDR2 SNEGSKA (reference sequence). The length of the CDR3 is 14 residues. V gave up 2 bases and J gave up 2 bases; unmatched junction bases: 4. The CDR3 region has the DNA TGCAGTGCTAGACAAACAGGGGGCCCCTACGAGCAGTACTTC. Its protein product is CSARQTGGPYEQYF.

A note on this clonotype: Being one base from a much bigger clone, this may be a read error. The CDR3 protein is CASSLQGSADTQYF. For the CDR3, the DNA is TGTGCCAGCAGCTTACAGGGTAGCGCAGATACGCAGTATTTT. The gene calls are TRBV13 and TRBJ2-3; D is possibly TRBD1 or TRBD2 (5 bases each). V was trimmed by 2 bases and J by 4 bases, leaving 10 bases between them. The CDR3 is made up of 14 amino acids. CDR1 and CDR2 (germline): PRHDT, FYEKMQ (reference sequence).

This chain connects TRBV9 to TRBJ1-2, with D possibly TRBD1 on 6 matching bases. The germline V and J ends were trimmed by 4 bases and 5 bases, with 15 bases remaining between them. Per germline, CDR1 SGDLS and CDR2 YYNGEE. The CDR3 loop spans 14 amino acids. The CDR3 sequence is CASSQADSVYGYTF. The CDR3 DNA sequence: TGTGCCAGCAGCCAAGCGGACAGCGTTTATGGCTACACCTTC.

This chain uses TRBV11-2 with TRBJ2-5, with 8 bases fitting TRBD2. The ends lost 5 bases at V and 5 bases at J; junction bases unmatched: 7. Germline assignment: CDR1 SGHAT and CDR2 FQNNGV. This CDR3 comprises 14 residues. The CDR3 spells CASSRSGDGETQYF. CDR3 in DNA: TGTGCCAGCAGCCGTAGCGGGGACGGTGAGACCCAGTACTTC. The whole variable domain, remainder taken from reference TRBV11-2 and TRBJ2-5, is EAGVAQSPRYKIIEKRQSVAFWCNPISGHATLYWYQQILGQGPKLLIQFQNNGVVDDSQLPKDRFSAERLKGVDSTLKIQPAKLEDSAVYLCASSRSGDGETQYFGPGTRLLVL.

The CDR3 DNA reads as TGTGCCAGCAGTATGGGGACAGGGTATGGCTACACCTTC. Translated: CASSMGTGYGYTF. The rearrangement links TRBV2 to TRBJ1-2; 9 positions agree with TRBD1. V lost 5 bases, J lost 5 bases, and 3 bases stayed unmatched. Germline values: CDR1 SNHLY, CDR2 FYNNEI. The CDR3 extends over 13 amino acids.

The chain combines TRBV7-8 with TRBJ1-2; TRBD1 aligns across 10 bases. The J segment lost 8 bases and the V segment lost 5 bases, leaving 8 bases of the junction unmatched. CDR3 length: 14 amino acids. The germline V gene encodes CDR1 SGHVS and CDR2 FQNEAQ. The CDR3 reads CASSLRQGAQGYTF. CDR3 sequence (DNA): TGTGCCAGCAGCCTCAGACAGGGGGCTCAGGGCTACACCTTC.

This clonotype was observed at least ten times. The V gene is TRBV7-9, the J gene TRBJ1-1; D ambiguous. Trimming pared 5 bases from V and 2 bases from J, leaving 9 bases between. Germline CDR1 and CDR2: SEHNR and FQNEAQ (reference sequence). The CDR3 has 13 residues. The CDR3 region is CASSPRVNTEAFF. The DNA for the CDR3 is TGTGCCAGCAGCCCCCGGGTTAACACTGAAGCTTTCTTT. The full variable domain, in which reference TRBV7-9 and TRBJ1-1 provide the parts outside the CDR3, is DTGVSQNPRHKITKRGQNVTFRCDPISEHNRLYWYRQTLGQGPEFLTYFQNEAQLEKSRLLSDRFSAERPKGSFSTLEIQRTEQGDSAMYLCASSPRVNTEAFFGQGTRLTVV.

Comments on this clonotype: At one end, the junction sequence differs from germline, possibly due to a read error. V gene TRBV20-1 combines with J gene TRBJ1-3, with D perhaps matching TRBD1 (5 bases). Per the germline V gene, CDR1 is DFQATT and CDR2 is SNEGSKA (reference sequence). CDR3 length: 13 residues. The DNA of the CDR3 is TGCAGTGCTAGAGGTTGGGGCGGTAGGGTAGACACCTTC. Translation: CSARGWGGRVDTF.

This clonotype was recorded only once. This rearrangement joins TRBV9 to TRBJ2-1; 14 positions match TRBD2. This CDR3 is 18 amino acids long. V lost 4 bases to trimming and J lost 12 bases; unmatched junction nucleotides: 18. In germline, CDR1 is SGDLS, CDR2 YYNGEE. CDR3: CASSPGLAGDTSTDTQFF. CDR3 DNA sequence: TGTGCCAGCAGCCCGGGACTAGCGGGGGACACTAGCACAGATACGCAGTTCTTC. Supplemented by reference TRBV9 and TRBJ2-1, the full variable domain reads DSGVTQTPKHLITATGQRVTLRCSPRSGDLSVYWYQQSLDQGLQFLIQYYNGEERAKGNILERFSAQQFPDLHSELNLSSLELGDSALYFCASSPGLAGDTSTDTQFFGPGTRLTVL.

V is TRBV9 and J is TRBJ2-1; possibly TRBD1 for D (5 bases). CDR1 SGDLS and CDR2 YYNGEE come from the germline V gene. This CDR3 spans 14 amino acids. Trimming pared 5 bases from V and 6 bases from J, leaving 15 bases between. The CDR3 region has the DNA TGTGCCAGCAGTGGCAGGGTCGTCTCCAATGAGCAGTTCTTC. It specifies CASSGRVVSNEQFF.

This clonotype has just one count. V and J are TRBV28 and TRBJ2-3; no clear D gene. Trimming took 6 bases from V and 2 from J, leaving 15 bases between them. CDR1 is MDHEN, CDR2 SYDVKM, per germline. This CDR3 spans 15 amino acids. The CDR3 coding sequence is TGTGCCAGCAGCCTGCCCTTGGGGAACACAGATACGCAGTATTTT. Its translation: CASSLPLGNTDTQYF. Filled out from reference TRBV28 and TRBJ2-3, the complete variable domain reads DVKVTQSSRYLVKRTGEKVFLECVQDMDHENMFWYRQDPGLGLRLIYFSYDVKMKEKGDIPEGYSVSREKKERFSLILESASTNQTSMYLCASSLPLGNTDTQYFGPGTRLTVL.

Ten or more counts support this clonotype. The V and J genes are TRBV19 and TRBJ2-3; no clear D. Germline values: CDR1 LNHDA, CDR2 SQIVND (reference sequence). There are 15 residues in the CDR3. The V gene lost 6 bases and the J gene lost 2 bases, with 15 bases spanning the gap. The CDR3 coding sequence is TGTGCCAGTAGAGGAAGGTCAGAACCCACAGATACGCAGTATTTT. Protein product: CASRGRSEPTDTQYF.

Ten or more counts support this clonotype. The chain employs TRBV2 and TRBJ1-2, with D possibly matching TRBD1 (5 bases). There are 15 residues in the CDR3. Looked up from germline, CDR1 is SNHLY and CDR2 is FYNNEI. The V end was cut by 4 bases, the J end by 8 bases, with 20 bases between. The DNA of the CDR3 is TGTGCCAGCAGTGTTTCGGGACCGAAAATTGGGGGCTACACCTTC. As protein: CASSVSGPKIGGYTF.

This clonotype was seen at least ten times. The genes are TRBV19 and TRBJ2-1; 7 bases align to TRBD2. V lost 2 bases and J lost 6; bases outside the gene matches: 4. The CDR3 totals 14 residues. Germline V gives CDR1 LNHDA, CDR2 SQIVND (reference sequence). The CDR3 DNA reads TGTGCCAGTAGTATACAGCGGGGATCCAATGAGCAGTTCTTC. This encodes CASSIQRGSNEQFF.

This clonotype was recorded at least ten times. V usage is TRBV30 and J usage is TRBJ1-6; 8 bases map to TRBD1. This CDR3 is 14 amino acids long. V lost 1 base and J lost 15; bases outside the gene matches: 11. Per the germline V gene, CDR1 is GTSNPN and CDR2 is SVGIG (reference sequence). CDR3 in amino acids: CAWSADREGSRLHF. The CDR3 bases are TGTGCCTGGAGTGCGGACAGGGAGGGGTCGCGCCTCCACTTT.

This clonotype was counted ten times or more. The V and J genes are TRBV12-3 or TRBV12-4 and TRBJ1-2, with D possibly matching TRBD1 (5 bases). Trimming stripped 6 bases from V and 0 bases from J, with 14 bases between. This CDR3 is 15 amino acids long. The CDR3 coding sequence is TGTGCCAGCAGCCTGGGACGGATACCTAACTATGGCTACACCTTC. Translating gives CASSLGRIPNYGYTF.

The V call is TRBV28, the J call TRBJ1-2; D perhaps matches TRBD1 (5 bases). CDR1 is MDHEN, CDR2 SYDVKM, per germline. Trimming removed 2 bases at V and 8 bases at J, with 15 bases between. The CDR3 is 14 residues long. The CDR3 loop reads CASSLLGRQGGYTF. The CDR3 DNA follows: TGTGCCAGCAGTTTACTGGGACGCCAGGGCGGCTACACCTTC.

This clonotype was detected ten times or more. This chain joins TRBV10-2 and TRBJ1-2; D remains ambiguous. Trimming removed 0 bases at V and 4 bases at J, with 6 bases between. Germline V gene lookup returns CDR1 WSHSY and CDR2 SAAADI. The CDR3 runs 13 residues. The CDR3 is CASSESRTYGYTF. The CDR3 DNA sequence: TGCGCCAGCAGTGAGTCGCGGACCTATGGCTACACCTTC.

The J gene is TRBJ2-5, the V gene TRBV14; the D is unclear. TRBJ2-7 matches the DNA end more closely, so the J call is doubtful. There are 13 residues in the CDR3. The germline gives CDR1 SGHDN, CDR2 FVKESK. CDR3 sequence (DNA): TGTGCCAGCAGCCCCTGGACGGACTACGAGCAGTACTTC. It specifies CASSPWTDYEQYF.

This clonotype showed up many times. The gene calls are TRBV12-5 and TRBJ2-5; TRBD2 agrees at 11 bases. This CDR3 has 13 residues. V trimming: 6 bases; J trimming: 3 bases; junction bases outside the gene matches: 0. Germline-derived CDR1 and CDR2 are LGHNT and FRNRAP. The CDR3 loop is CASGGLAEETQYF. CDR3 nucleotide sequence: TGTGCTAGTGGGGGACTAGCGGAAGAGACCCAGTACTTC.

CDR3 region: CSQHQWPIYGYTF. In DNA form, the CDR3 reads TGCAGCCAGCACCAGTGGCCGATTTATGGCTACACCTTC. The V and J genes are TRBV29-1 and TRBJ1-2, with D uncertain. The germline CDR1 and CDR2 sequences are SQVTM and ANQGSEA. V was trimmed by 8 bases and J by 5 bases, leaving 18 bases between them. The CDR3 has 13 residues.